This passage covers 26 T cell receptor beta chains from one sample sequenced in a study of T cell repertoires and leukemia-associated antigens (dated by TCRdb to about 2019). Their target antigens are unknown. Library construction relied on 5' RACE. Sequencing took place on an Illumina MiSeq. TCRdb applied fastp at Q25 and MiXCR to the public reads, then kept only in-frame beta chains. Rows matching on CDR3 protein sequence are summarized as one entry with the most common DNA and genes. This sample is represented by around 12,000 distinct CDR3 sequences; about two fifths of them were singletons. Less than 40% of the sample goes to the ten largest clones. The sample was CD3+ T cells sorted from blood and cultured. The receptors shown here come from a female donor in good health.

The V call is TRBV12-3 or TRBV12-4, the J call TRBJ2-3; a possible D gene is TRBD2 (6 bases). The CDR3 has 14 residues. V lost 6 bases and J lost 0, with 10 bases in between. CDR3 DNA: TGTGCCAGCAGCCTTAGCGGTAGCACAGATACGCAGTATTTT. Translating gives CASSLSGSTDTQYF.

Of note for this clonotype: No conserved phenylalanine or tryptophan ends this CDR3, so it is likely a read error. The V and J genes are TRBV3-1 and TRBJ2-3, with 9 bases identical to TRBD2. CDR1 and CDR2 (germline): LGHDT, YNNKEL (reference sequence). V lost 3 bases and J lost 2; bases outside the gene matches: 12. This CDR3 comprises 18 residues. The CDR3 region has the DNA TGTGCCAGCAGCCATTATAGCGGGGGTACCCCAGTCACAGATACGCAGTATTTG. It specifies CASSHYSGGTPVTDTQYL.

This sequence joins TRBV29-1 and TRBJ2-3; D is undetermined. This CDR3 is built from 10 residues. Trimming stripped 7 bases from V and 3 bases from J, with 5 bases between. Germline V gives CDR1 SQVTM, CDR2 ANQGSEA. The CDR3 region has the DNA TGCAGCGCTCAAACAGATACGCAGTATTTT. It is translated as CSAQTDTQYF.

The V and J genes are TRBV5-1 and TRBJ2-1; D gene uncertain. The CDR3 runs to 11 residues. V gave up 0 bases and J gave up 11 bases, with 6 bases separating them. Germline V gene data show CDR1 as SGHRS and CDR2 as YFSETQ. The CDR3 DNA reads TGCGCCAGCAGCTTGGAACACCAGCAGTTCTTC. Translating it yields CASSLEHQQFF.

Comment on this clonotype: One end of the junction varies from germline; a read error may be responsible. This chain joins TRBV6-1 and TRBJ1-5; D remains ambiguous. CDR1 is MNHNS, CDR2 SASEGT, per germline. The CDR3 spans 14 residues. The CDR3 region is CASSKTISNQPQHF. The CDR3, as DNA: TGTGCCAGCAGCAAGACCATTAGCAACCAGCCCCAGCATTTT.

The rearrangement uses TRBV12-3 or TRBV12-4 and TRBJ2-7; 7 nucleotides line up with TRBD1. This CDR3 spans 12 amino acids. V dropped 8 bases and J dropped 3; count of bases not matched to a gene: 4. CDR3: CASAPGGYEQYF. The CDR3 DNA follows: TGTGCCAGCGCTCCAGGGGGCTACGAGCAGTACTTC.

This rearrangement joins TRBV7-8 to TRBJ2-1; 9 bases align to TRBD1. This CDR3 is 15 amino acids long. Germline lookup yields CDR1 SGHVS and CDR2 FQNEAQ. After removal of 5 bases from V and 9 bases from J, the junction contained 11 bases not matched to a gene. The CDR3 here is CASSGIGTGYGEQFF. The CDR3 DNA follows: TGTGCCAGCAGCGGAATCGGGACAGGGTATGGTGAGCAGTTCTTC.

This clonotype has ten or more counts. This chain connects TRBV11-2 to TRBJ2-1; D might be TRBD2 (6 bases). The CDR3 is 11 amino acids. Per germline, CDR1 SGHAT and CDR2 FQNNGV. The V and J ends lost 7 bases and 8 bases respectively, with 9 bases between them. The CDR3 DNA reads TGTGCCAGCAAACGCGGGGATGAGCAGTTCTTC. Translating it yields CASKRGDEQFF.

V is TRBV19 and J is TRBJ2-3; 9 bases align to TRBD2. Germline V gives CDR1 LNHDA, CDR2 SQIVND (reference sequence). V trimming: 6 bases; J trimming: 3 bases; junction bases outside the gene matches: 10. CDR3 size: 16 residues. CDR3 protein: CASSPGLAGKTDTQYF. DNA of the CDR3: TGTGCCAGTAGCCCAGGGCTAGCGGGAAAAACAGATACGCAGTATTTT. The full variable domain, completed using reference TRBV19 and TRBJ2-3, is DGGITQSPKYLFRKEGQNVTLSCEQNLNHDAMYWYRQDPGQGLRLIYYSQIVNDFQKGDIAEGYSVSREKKESFPLTVTSAQKNPTAFYLCASSPGLAGKTDTQYFGPGTRLTVL.

The J gene is TRBJ2-1, the V gene TRBV4-2, with D unclear. V dropped 1 base and J dropped 3 bases, with 10 bases sitting between them. This CDR3 is built from 15 residues. Germline CDR1 is LGHNA and CDR2 is YNFKEQ. As DNA, the CDR3 is TGTGCCAGCAGCCAAGGTTCTGGAGACTACAATGAGCAGTTCTTC. Its translation is CASSQGSGDYNEQFF.

The J gene is TRBJ1-5, the V gene TRBV12-3 or TRBV12-4; 7 positions agree with TRBD1. The CDR3 runs to 15 residues. J lost 1 base, V lost 6 bases, and 6 bases had no gene match. The CDR3 DNA sequence: TGTGCCAGCAGCAACGGACAGGCGAGCAATCAGCCCCAGCATTTT. Encoded protein: CASSNGQASNQPQHF.

Ten or more counts support this clonotype. V usage is TRBV5-1 and J usage is TRBJ1-5, with 9 bases aligning to TRBD1. This CDR3 is 16 amino acids long. Germline CDR1 reads SGHRS; CDR2 reads YFSETQ. With V trimmed by 4 bases and J by 5 bases, 10 bases remained unmatched. CDR3 loop: CASSPGEGQGDQPQHF. DNA for the CDR3: TGCGCCAGCAGCCCTGGTGAGGGACAGGGCGATCAGCCCCAGCATTTT. Full variable domain (missing parts from reference TRBV5-1 and TRBJ1-5): KAGVTQTPRYLIKTRGQQVTLSCSPISGHRSVSWYQQTPGQGLQFLFEYFSETQRNKGNFPGRFSGRQFSNSRSEMNVSTLELGDSALYLCASSPGEGQGDQPQHFGDGTRLSIL.

This clonotype was detected a few times. V is TRBV5-1 and J is TRBJ2-7; 8 positions match TRBD2. There are 15 residues in the CDR3. The ends lost 4 bases at V and 2 bases at J; junction bases unmatched: 8. CDR1 SGHRS and CDR2 YFSETQ come from the germline V gene. CDR3 sequence (DNA): TGCGCCAGCAGCGTCACTAGCGGTTCGACCTACGAGCAGTACTTC. It specifies CASSVTSGSTYEQYF.

This clonotype came up a few times. This rearrangement joins TRBV5-1 to TRBJ2-1, with D unresolved. CDR1 is SGHRS, CDR2 YFSETQ, per germline. The ends were cut back, 1 base at V and 9 bases at J, with 14 bases in the middle. The CDR3 contains 14 residues. The CDR3 region is CASSLSSPGAEQFF. CDR3 coding DNA: TGCGCCAGCAGCTTGTCCTCTCCAGGCGCTGAGCAGTTCTTC.

This clonotype appeared many times. A clone one base away is much larger, so this may be a read error. The chain uses TRBV29-1 and TRBJ2-7, with unresolved D. CDR1 is SQVTM, CDR2 ANQGSEA, per germline. The length of the CDR3 is 14 residues. The ends were cut back, 3 bases at V and 0 bases at J, with 12 bases in the middle. The CDR3 DNA reads as TGCAGCGTTGAGGTGATTAGCCTCTCCTACGAGCAGTACTTC. Amino acid sequence: CSVEVISLSYEQYF.

This chain joins TRBV7-2 and TRBJ1-3; TRBD1 aligns across 9 bases. V lost 0 bases to trimming and J lost 7 bases; unmatched junction nucleotides: 7. The germline V gene encodes CDR1 SGHTA and CDR2 FQGNSA. The CDR3 extends over 16 amino acids. In DNA form, the CDR3 reads TGTGCCAGCAGCTTAGCAAGGGGACAGGGACTGAACACCATATATTTT. It yields the protein CASSLARGQGLNTIYF.

In its sample, this clonotype was seen many times. The J gene is TRBJ1-4, the V gene TRBV5-6; TRBD1 aligns across 8 bases. Germline CDR1 and CDR2: SGHDT and YYEEEE. The CDR3 has 15 amino acids. V trimming: 2 bases; J trimming: 14 bases; junction bases outside the gene matches: 14. CDR3 amino acids: CASSFGTGQLEGLFF. As DNA, the CDR3 is TGTGCCAGCAGCTTTGGGACAGGCCAATTAGAGGGGCTGTTTTTT.

The V and J genes are TRBV7-3 and TRBJ2-5; possibly TRBD2 for D (6 bases). The germline V gene encodes CDR1 SGHTA and CDR2 FQGTGA. The CDR3 totals 15 residues. Trimming took off 5 bases at V and 0 bases at J, with 13 bases between the two ends. The CDR3 nucleotides read TGTGCCAGCAGCCCGAAGGGACTGTACCAAGAGACCCAGTACTTC. This encodes CASSPKGLYQETQYF.

The chain uses TRBV20-1 and TRBJ2-7; perhaps TRBD1 as D (5 bases). Trimming stripped 6 bases from V and 3 bases from J, with 18 bases between. Germline V gene lookup returns CDR1 DFQATT and CDR2 SNEGSKA (reference sequence). There are 14 residues in the CDR3. CDR3 sequence (DNA): TGCAGTGCCCCGCTGCAGGGCAGAAGCTACGAGCAGTACTTC. Encoded protein: CSAPLQGRSYEQYF.

This chain uses TRBV5-1 with TRBJ2-2; the match to TRBD2 covers 13 bases. Trimming at V came to 4 bases and at J to 3 bases, leaving 15 bases not matched to a gene. The germline gives CDR1 SGHRS, CDR2 YFSETQ. This CDR3 is 20 amino acids long. The DNA for the CDR3 is TGCGCCAGCAGCCACGGACAGGGGAGGACTAGCGGGAGTGACACCGGGGAGCTGTTTTTT. Translating it yields CASSHGQGRTSGSDTGELFF.

The chain couples TRBV25-1 to TRBJ1-2, with 8 bases lining up with TRBD1. Losses at the gene ends were 3 bases for V and 6 bases for J; bases not matched to a gene: 0. Germline V gene sequence: CDR1 MGHDK, CDR2 SYGVNS. This CDR3 spans 12 amino acids. The CDR3 DNA is TGTGCCAGCAGTGACAGGGGGCATGGCTACACCTTC. Translation: CASSDRGHGYTF.

This clonotype appeared many times. J is TRBJ1-5 and V is TRBV27; no reliable D call. The CDR3 is 13 residues long. Looked up from germline, CDR1 is MNHEY and CDR2 is SMNVEV (reference sequence). The V gene lost 5 bases and the J gene lost 8 bases, with 13 bases spanning the gap. The CDR3 spells CASSPRVSEPQHF. DNA for the CDR3: TGTGCCAGCAGTCCAAGGGTCTCGGAGCCCCAGCATTTT.

The rearrangement joins TRBV20-1 to TRBJ2-7; unclear D gene. The CDR3 is 12 residues long. The V end was cut by 3 bases, the J end by 8 bases, with 14 bases between. Germline V CDR1 and CDR2: DFQATT, SNEGSKA (reference sequence). CDR3 sequence reads: CSASLGILQQYF. In DNA, the CDR3 is TGCAGTGCTAGTTTGGGGATACTTCAGCAGTACTTC.

The rearrangement uses TRBV6-2 or TRBV6-3 and TRBJ2-1; 9 positions match TRBD1. The CDR3 has 17 residues. Germline V gives CDR1 MNHEY, CDR2 SVGEGT. The trim removed 4 bases at V and 6 bases at J, leaving 13 bases unmatched. In DNA form, the CDR3 reads TGTGCCAGCAGTTCCTTAGCCGGGACAGGGATTATCAATGAGCAGTTCTTC. This gives the protein CASSSLAGTGIINEQFF.

The sample holds many counts of this clonotype. J is TRBJ2-7 and V is TRBV5-1; D remains ambiguous. Trimming cost V 2 bases and J 0 bases, with 15 bases left between them. The CDR3 has 16 amino acids. CDR1 and CDR2 (germline): SGHRS, YFSETQ. The CDR3 coding sequence is TGCGCCAGCAGCTTCTCCGGATCGGGTGTCTCCTACGAGCAGTACTTC. Residues: CASSFSGSGVSYEQYF. Full variable domain (outside the CDR3, taken from reference TRBV5-1 and TRBJ2-7): KAGVTQTPRYLIKTRGQQVTLSCSPISGHRSVSWYQQTPGQGLQFLFEYFSETQRNKGNFPGRFSGRQFSNSRSEMNVSTLELGDSALYLCASSFSGSGVSYEQYFGPGTRLTVT.

This clonotype was counted only a few times. The chain couples TRBV7-8 to TRBJ2-5; 8 bases line up with TRBD2. The V and J ends lost 7 bases and 2 bases, in that order; junction bases with no gene match: 3. The CDR3 has 13 residues. Germline values: CDR1 SGHVS, CDR2 FQNEAQ. DNA for the CDR3: TGTGCCAGCAAGTTAGCGGGACAAGAGACCCAGTACTTC. It is translated as CASKLAGQETQYF. The full variable domain, with the rest looked up from reference TRBV7-8 and TRBJ2-5, is GAGVSQSPRYKVAKRGQDVALRCDPISGHVSLFWYQQALGQGPEFLTYFQNEAQLDKSGLPSDRFFAERPEGSVSTLKIQRTQQEDSAVYLCASKLAGQETQYFGPGTRLLVL.